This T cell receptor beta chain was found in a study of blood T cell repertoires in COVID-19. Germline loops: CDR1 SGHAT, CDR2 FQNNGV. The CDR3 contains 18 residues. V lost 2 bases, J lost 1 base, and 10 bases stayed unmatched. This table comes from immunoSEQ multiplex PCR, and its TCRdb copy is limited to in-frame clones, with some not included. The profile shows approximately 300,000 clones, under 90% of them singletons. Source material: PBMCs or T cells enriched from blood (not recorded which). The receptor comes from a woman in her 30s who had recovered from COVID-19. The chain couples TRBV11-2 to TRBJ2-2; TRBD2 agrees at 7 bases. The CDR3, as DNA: TGTGCCAGCAGCTTAATCGGGACTAAGATTTTGAACACCGGGGAGCTGTTTTTT. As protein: CASSLIGTKILNTGELFF.